This record looks at one T cell receptor beta chain sequence and its context. As handled by the study authors: Cell counts per sample came from amplifying reference gene primers. Clones were sequenced by immunoSEQ multiplex PCR, and TCRdb holds only the in-frame ones, with some missing. V, J and clone size were drawn from that table, and D and trimming were deduced from the DNA. The sample contains approximately 100,000 clones, around 84% of which appear only once. CDR3 length: 12 residues. CDR1 is KGHDR and CDR2 is SFDVKD in the germline V gene. The V end was cut by 7 bases, the J end by 8 bases, with 13 bases between. This sample stems from a study of blood T cell repertoires in COVID-19. Study summary: There were acute and convalescent COVID-19 samples, and they came from the United States, Italy and Spain. PBMCs, B-cell-depleted T cells, or T cells provided the cDNA or gDNA that made up the material.

V and J are TRBV24-1 and TRBJ1-2, with a tentative D call TRBD1 (6 bases). This TCR was recovered from a woman of 80 years or more with active or convalescent COVID-19. Material for sequencing was peripheral blood. CDR3 sequence reads: CATRTGSGGYTF. CDR3 nucleotides: TGTGCCACCAGGACAGGCTCCGGAGGCTACACCTTC.